This section outlines one T cell receptor (beta chain) sequence together with its context. Its antigen has not been determined. Base qualities are not recorded, but no much larger clone differs from it by a single base. V is pruned by 3 bases and J by 6 bases, leaving 11 bases of the junction without a gene match. The CDR1 and CDR2 encoded by the germline V gene are LGHNA and YNFKEQ. Spanning cysteine to phenylalanine, the CDR3 consists of 17 amino acids. The only DNA kept is the CDR3, 51 bases in frame from the first base. These data are taken from a study of shared clonotypes between healthy human individuals (dated by TCRdb to the early 2020s). Background for the entire study: The cohort comprised a couple of women and a few men aged 18 to 49 years. For each donor, CD4 naive and CD4 memory were each run on three plates, CD8 naive on two plates, and CD8 memory on one plate. To estimate repertoire size and how much clonotypes are shared between individuals, the study performed deep sequencing of blood TCR repertoires from 4 to 6 healthy adults. Different laboratories and diverse techniques were used to prepare libraries and sequence TCR repertoires, to increase sequencing depth and limit assay-specific biases. Per donor, leukapheresis produced somewhere between about 0.9 and 10 billion PBMCs. Points the paper makes about the study in general: Pairwise subsampling indicated that sequencing depth was expected to affect the degree of clonotype sharing among donors. Estimated clonotype richness was generally larger for naive than for memory subsets. The small number of donors limited the genetic and exposure-history diversity represented. Rarefaction of sorted-subset datasets indicated incomplete sequencing despite the large sequencing depth. Sampling was limited to blood, and TCR repertoires in tissue likely differ from TCR repertoires in blood. Sharing across several donors was observed for about 5% of naive CD4, 3% to 3.5% of naive CD8, 2% to 2.5% of memory CD4, and less than 0.45% of memory CD8 clonotypes. Clonotypes shared by all four sorted-subset donors showed higher generation probabilities than non-shared clonotypes.

CD8 naive samples were CD45RO-negative cells positively selected for CCR7, giving a CD45RA+CCR7+ population that excluded TemRA cells. The donors were healthy, HIV-negative adults who had no recently reported acute infections or vaccinations. All donors were Caucasian adults living in Nashville, Tennessee, USA. Blood was obtained by leukapheresis, after which PBMCs were separated by Ficoll-Histopaque density gradient centrifugation and cryopreserved in liquid nitrogen vapor phase. Purity and quantity of every magnetically sorted T cell population were checked by analytical flow cytometry. Each sorted fraction had its genomic DNA isolated and then quantified by UV absorbance on a Nanodrop 2000c. TCR CDR3 regions were amplified from genomic DNA by multiplex PCR using the deep immunoSEQ assay. Extracted genomic DNA from each cell subset was distributed evenly across all wells of several immunoSEQ 96-well plates, and each plate was treated as a replicate. For sorted subsets, approximately 200 ng of genomic DNA, equivalent to around 30,000 T cell genomes, went into each replicate PCR. Purified libraries were measured with a Qubit 3.0 fluorometer, size-checked on a Bioanalyzer 2100, and measured again with the KAPA Library Quantification kit. Each immunoSEQ 96-well plate was sequenced on its own single-read 150-cycle Illumina NextSeq 550 flow cell. Per the source publication's procedure: The immunoSEQ output contained only junctional sequences without quality scores, so filtering could not match that applied to full-length reads. To assign V/J genes and CDR3, sequences were annotated using PyIR, a Python wrapper for IgBLAST v1.9, with IMGT germline references. Any read was removed if the V/J assignment was weak (E-value above 1e-6), the CDR3 was missing, or the read contained stop codons, out-of-frame junctions, or ambiguous translated residues. V3J clonotypes were defined as sequences sharing an identical inferred V gene, J gene, and CDR3 amino acid sequence. The percentage overlap between two repertoires was calculated by dividing the number of shared unique clonotypes by the size of the smaller repertoire. Three approaches were used to assess repertoire richness: RTK rarefaction, the Chao1 estimator, and Recon v2.1 estimates of unobserved clonotypes. OLGA was used to compute generation probabilities for all TCRbeta clonotypes that the gDNA method yielded from a handful of donors. TCRdb carries this immuneACCESS record with in-frame sequences only. Its versions omit some clonotypes, under half of them owing to an unresolved V gene in the studies checked, with the rest unexplained. Clone size and V and J calls were adopted from that table, with D and trimming inferred from the DNA. The sample profile shows 660,000 or so clones; approximately 96% of them were found once. The top ten clonotypes cover approximately 0.1% of the sample.

The chain employs TRBV4-2 and TRBJ2-4; a stretch of 10 junction bases matches TRBD2. This clonotype was sampled from a woman in her 30s in good health. Sequenced: naive CD8+ T cells sorted from blood. Reading the label with the study, this specimen's cell subset or site is: CD45RA+CCR7+. The CDR3 reads CASSQALPGTSANIQYF. The DNA reads TGTGCCAGCAGCCAGGCACTTCCCGGGACTAGCGCAAACATTCAGTACTTC.